Listed here are 25 T cell receptor beta chains from one sample, sequenced in a study of T cell responses to AZD1222 COVID-19 vaccine. The table came from immunoSEQ multiplex PCR; TCRdb's copy has only in-frame clones and leaves some out. The table lists about 99,000 clones, 88% of them singletons, with 20% in the top ten. Sequencing was performed on peripheral blood, taken on day 0 of AZD1222 vaccination. All receptors come from an adult in good health.

CDR3 in amino acids: CASSGSDDRGDYGYTF. The CDR3 nucleotides read TGTGCCAGCAGTGGTTCCGATGACAGGGGCGACTATGGCTACACCTTC. The chain couples TRBV6-1 to TRBJ1-2, with 8 positions matching TRBD1. The CDR3 contains 16 residues. Germline trimming cut 4 bases from V and 3 bases from J; bases unmatched to any gene: 10. Per germline, CDR1 MNHNS and CDR2 SASEGT.

The chain is built from TRBV4-3 and TRBJ1-6; the D gene is possibly TRBD1 (6 bases). The germline V gene encodes CDR1 LGHNA and CDR2 YSLEER. V was shortened by 2 bases and J by 7 bases, with 12 bases between the two germline ends. The CDR3 has 15 amino acids. The CDR3 nucleotides read TGCGCCAGCAGCCAACACAGGGAAGTCAATTCACCCCTCCACTTT. Amino acid sequence: CASSQHREVNSPLHF.

This clone was recorded only once. The chain is built from TRBV27 and TRBJ2-1, with a weak D call TRBD1 (6 bases). The germline V and J ends were trimmed by 5 bases and 0 bases, with 11 bases remaining between them. The CDR3 is 15 amino acids. From germline, CDR1 is MNHEY and CDR2 SMNVEV (reference sequence). As DNA, the CDR3 is TGTGCCAGCAGTCTGGACAGTAGCTCCTACAATGAGCAGTTCTTC. It specifies CASSLDSSSYNEQFF.

The chain is built from TRBV25-1 and TRBJ1-1; D might be TRBD1 (5 bases). The V and J ends lost 7 bases and 0 bases respectively, with 9 bases between them. Germline V lookup: CDR1 MGHDK, CDR2 SYGVNS. The CDR3 sequence is 13 residues long. The CDR3 is CASKRQMNTEAFF. The DNA of the CDR3 is TGTGCCAGCAAACGACAGATGAACACTGAAGCTTTCTTT.

The rearrangement joins TRBV7-9 to TRBJ1-2, with TRBD1 identical over 12 bases. The CDR3 runs 16 residues. Unmatched junction bases numbered 9, after V lost 5 bases and J lost 5 bases. Germline CDR1 reads SEHNR; CDR2 reads FQNEAQ (reference sequence). The CDR3 bases are TGTGCCAGCAGCAGGATTGGGACAGGGGGCGGGTATGGCTACACCTTC. The encoded protein is CASSRIGTGGGYGYTF.

This sequence joins TRBV5-4 and TRBJ1-1; unclear D gene. V was shortened by 4 bases and J by 5 bases, with 12 bases between the two germline ends. Germline CDR1 reads SGHNT; CDR2 reads YYREEE (reference sequence). The CDR3 runs to 13 residues. CDR3: CASSPGRMTEAFF. CDR3 coding DNA: TGTGCCAGCAGCCCAGGACGGATGACTGAAGCTTTCTTT.

This chain links TRBV18 with TRBJ1-5; perhaps TRBD1 as D (5 bases). The germline V gene encodes CDR1 KGHSH and CDR2 LQKENI. V lost 0 bases and J 4 bases, leaving 10 bases between the germline ends. The CDR3 is 15 amino acids. The CDR3 DNA follows: TGTGCCAGCTCACCACCTCCGGAGGGGAATCAGCCCCAGCATTTT. This encodes CASSPPPEGNQPQHF.

The gene calls are TRBV5-1 and TRBJ1-2, with 9 bases aligning to TRBD1. The CDR3 sequence is 14 residues long. Trimming at V came to 4 bases and at J to 4 bases, leaving 5 bases not matched to a gene. Germline-derived CDR1 and CDR2 are SGHRS and YFSETQ. CDR3 in DNA: TGCGCCAGCAGCGAAGGGGACAGGGTCTATGGCTACACCTTC. This encodes CASSEGDRVYGYTF. Drawing the rest from reference TRBV5-1 and TRBJ1-2, the complete variable domain is KAGVTQTPRYLIKTRGQQVTLSCSPISGHRSVSWYQQTPGQGLQFLFEYFSETQRNKGNFPGRFSGRQFSNSRSEMNVSTLELGDSALYLCASSEGDRVYGYTFGSGTRLTVV.

The chain employs TRBV7-8 and TRBJ2-3; D not certain. Trimming cost V 2 bases and J 1 base, with 7 bases left between them. The germline CDR1 and CDR2 sequences are SGHVS and FQNEAQ. This CDR3 region has 14 residues. The CDR3 here is CASSLWWGTDTQYF. DNA for the CDR3: TGTGCCAGCAGCTTATGGTGGGGCACAGATACGCAGTATTTT.

The chain has TRBV7-9 and TRBJ1-5; D possibly corresponds to TRBD1 (5 bases). V lost 4 bases and J 7 bases, leaving 11 bases between the germline ends. CDR3 size: 13 residues. CDR1 is SEHNR, CDR2 FQNEAQ, per germline (reference sequence). This CDR3 reads CASSWGGSQPQHF. The DNA of the CDR3 is TGTGCCAGCAGCTGGGGGGGATCCCAGCCCCAGCATTTT. The whole variable domain, filled in from reference TRBV7-9 and TRBJ1-5, reads DTGVSQNPRHKITKRGQNVTFRCDPISEHNRLYWYRQTLGQGPEFLTYFQNEAQLEKSRLLSDRFSAERPKGSFSTLEIQRTEQGDSAMYLCASSWGGSQPQHFGDGTRLSIL.

The chain carries TRBV5-1 and TRBJ2-3; D is ambiguous. This CDR3 has 15 amino acids. Germline CDR1 SGHRS, CDR2 YFSETQ. V gave up 1 base and J gave up 5 bases, with 14 bases separating them. The CDR3 coding sequence is TGCGCCAGCAGCTTGACCGACGTTCTAGGAGATACGCAGTATTTT. Its protein product is CASSLTDVLGDTQYF.

V gene TRBV7-9 combines with J gene TRBJ1-5; D possibly corresponds to TRBD1 (6 bases). CDR1 and CDR2 (germline): SEHNR, FQNEAQ (reference sequence). The CDR3 is made up of 14 amino acids. V lost 5 bases and J lost 3, with 11 bases in between. DNA for the CDR3: TGTGCCAGCAGCCACACAGGGAACAATCAGCCCCAGCATTTT. Translation gives CASSHTGNNQPQHF.

This rearrangement joins TRBV28 to TRBJ1-3; D unresolved. The length of the CDR3 is 13 residues. V was pared by 11 bases and J by 2 bases, with 13 bases between. Germline loops: CDR1 MDHEN, CDR2 SYDVKM. The CDR3 DNA reads TGTGCCGCGCGGGAGGGAACTGGAAACACCATATATTTT. Encoded protein: CAAREGTGNTIYF.

The CDR3 region is CASSVTGGGDETQYF. DNA of the CDR3: TGTGCCAGCAGCGTTACAGGGGGCGGAGATGAGACCCAGTACTTC. The rearrangement uses TRBV7-9 and TRBJ2-5, with 9 bases matching TRBD1. V lost 5 bases and J lost 5; bases outside the gene matches: 9. The CDR3 contains 15 residues. CDR1 and CDR2 (germline): SEHNR, FQNEAQ (reference sequence).

The V and J genes are TRBV5-1 and TRBJ2-2, with 11 bases lining up with TRBD2. This CDR3 is 15 amino acids long. Per the germline V gene, CDR1 is SGHRS and CDR2 is YFSETQ. With V trimmed by 4 bases and J by 7 bases, 6 bases remained unmatched. CDR3: CASSKLAGADGELFF. As DNA, the CDR3 is TGCGCCAGCAGCAAACTAGCGGGAGCTGACGGGGAGCTGTTTTTT. The variable domain in full, completed from reference TRBV5-1 and TRBJ2-2, reads KAGVTQTPRYLIKTRGQQVTLSCSPISGHRSVSWYQQTPGQGLQFLFEYFSETQRNKGNFPGRFSGRQFSNSRSEMNVSTLELGDSALYLCASSKLAGADGELFFGEGSRLTVL.

The chain uses TRBV10-1 and TRBJ2-7, with D perhaps TRBD1 or TRBD2 (5 bases each). Trimming left V 6 bases short and J 6 bases short, with 21 bases between. CDR3 length: 15 amino acids. Germline V gene lookup returns CDR1 WNHNN and CDR2 SYGVQD (reference sequence). This CDR3 is CASSQGRAPSGEQYF. The CDR3 DNA follows: TGCGCCAGCAGCCAGGGACGGGCCCCCTCGGGCGAGCAGTACTTC.

The CDR3 nucleotides read TGCAGCGTTGGAGCTCCAGGGCAACCCCAGCATTTT. Its translation is CSVGAPGQPQHF. V and J are TRBV29-1 and TRBJ1-5; maybe TRBD1 (5 bases). V dropped 4 bases and J dropped 10 bases, with 14 bases sitting between them. The CDR3 has 12 residues. Germline-derived CDR1 and CDR2 are SQVTM and ANQGSEA. The variable domain in full, completed from reference TRBV29-1 and TRBJ1-5, reads SAVISQKPSRDICQRGTSLTIQCQVDSQVTMMFWYRQQPGQSLTLIATANQGSEATYESGFVIDKFPISRPNLTFSTLTVSNMSPEDSSIYLCSVGAPGQPQHFGDGTRLSIL.

The chain combines TRBV27 with TRBJ1-5; D is unclear. Germline CDR1 reads MNHEY; CDR2 reads SMNVEV (reference sequence). The CDR3 has 14 residues. Trimming shortened V by 6 bases and J by 4 bases, and 13 bases separated the two germline ends. This CDR3 reads CASRYRADNQPQHF. CDR3 sequence (DNA): TGTGCCAGCAGATACCGGGCAGATAATCAGCCCCAGCATTTT.

The chain has TRBV7-6 and TRBJ2-7, with TRBD2 matching over 9 bases. Germline V gene lookup returns CDR1 SGHVS and CDR2 FNYEAQ. This CDR3 region has 17 residues. J was trimmed by 0 bases and V by 1 base; bases with no gene match: 7. CDR3 sequence reads: CASSLEASGVPSYEQYF. The CDR3 nucleotides are TGTGCCAGCAGCTTAGAGGCTAGCGGGGTACCCTCCTACGAGCAGTACTTC.

The rearrangement joins TRBV9 to TRBJ2-7, with 13 bases that match TRBD2. Germline V gene lookup returns CDR1 SGDLS and CDR2 YYNGEE. The trim removed 2 bases at V and 4 bases at J, leaving 3 bases unmatched. The CDR3 has 15 amino acids. The CDR3 DNA is TGTGCCAGCAGCGTTGGGACTAGCGGGACTTACGAGCAGTACTTC. Amino acid sequence: CASSVGTSGTYEQYF.

V gene TRBV29-1 combines with J gene TRBJ1-2; D may be TRBD1 (6 bases). This CDR3 spans 13 amino acids. V gave up 4 bases and J gave up 6 bases, with 15 bases separating them. The germline V gene encodes CDR1 SQVTM and CDR2 ANQGSEA. CDR3 sequence: CSVVGGGIDGYTF. CDR3 nucleotides: TGCAGCGTTGTAGGGGGGGGAATAGATGGCTACACCTTC.

J is TRBJ2-5 and V is TRBV7-3, with D hard to call. V was pared by 2 bases and J by 5 bases, with 15 bases between. The length of the CDR3 is 15 residues. CDR1 SGHTA and CDR2 FQGTGA come from the germline V gene. This chain's CDR3 is CASSLGGEVVETQYF. CDR3 DNA: TGTGCCAGCAGCTTAGGCGGTGAGGTAGTTGAGACCCAGTACTTC.

This chain links TRBV6-1 with TRBJ2-1; 8 bases line up with TRBD2. The CDR3 contains 18 residues. CDR1 is MNHNS and CDR2 is SASEGT in the germline V gene. V lost 0 bases to trimming and J lost 14 bases; unmatched junction nucleotides: 21. CDR3 sequence (DNA): TGTGCCAGCAGTGAAGCTCTCGGGGGGGGATACGAGAAGGGTGGTAAGTTCTTC. This codes for CASSEALGGGYEKGGKFF.

This chain uses TRBV10-3 with TRBJ2-2; TRBD2 agrees at 8 bases. The CDR3 sequence is 12 residues long. Per the germline V gene, CDR1 is ENHRY and CDR2 is SYGVKD. V dropped 11 bases and J dropped 3; count of bases not matched to a gene: 2. The CDR3 DNA reads TGTGCCTACGGGGGGGACACCGGGGAGCTGTTTTTT. It specifies CAYGGDTGELFF.

The chain is built from TRBV19 and TRBJ2-4; D call uncertain. Trimming left V 9 bases short and J 6 bases short, with 18 bases between. From germline, CDR1 is LNHDA and CDR2 SQIVND (reference sequence). The CDR3 consists of 14 residues. Here the CDR3 reads CASSPNLERNIQYF. For the CDR3, the DNA is TGTGCCAGCAGTCCCAATCTAGAGAGAAACATTCAGTACTTC.